This is a list of T cell receptor beta chains from one sample in a study of T cell repertoires in cytomegalovirus infection. TCRdb ran MiXCR on the reads and lists one entry per CDR3 protein. The repertoire holds around 740,000 distinct CDR3 sequences, with roughly 35% as singletons. The sequencing input was PBMCs. All receptors come from a human donor in good health (CMV status not recorded). Some clones in this sample may be carry-over from other donors' samples. Both conserved end residues are part of each CDR3.

J | V | CDR3
TRBJ2-1 | TRBV6-6 | CASAEQGRLPYEQFF
TRBJ1-4 | TRBV7-2 | CASSPTQGRNEKLFF
TRBJ1-2 | TRBV5-6 | CACSLGTFYGYTF
TRBJ2-1 | TRBV19 | CASRDRGSIKEQFF
TRBJ2-1 | TRBV27 | CASSRASFLNNEQFF
TRBJ2-7 | TRBV7-9 | CASSFSGSEQYF
TRBJ1-1 | TRBV20-1 | CSARSRGFGAFF
TRBJ2-2 | TRBV7-2 | CASNRDSYTGELFF
TRBJ1-2 | TRBV27 | CASTLTGDYGYTF
TRBJ2-5 | TRBV19 | CASRLGQAQGTQYF
TRBJ2-3 | TRBV6-1 | CASSEGLAGGLDTQYF
TRBJ1-5 | TRBV28 | CASSLSLRDRAGQSQHF
TRBJ1-6 | TRBV2 | CASSPGPRGSSPLHF
TRBJ1-1 | TRBV29-1 | CSAKTAGDVTTEAFF
TRBJ2-3 | TRBV7-2 | CASSLRDGTDTQYF
TRBJ2-7 | TRBV15 | CATSREESGSEQYF
TRBJ1-5 | TRBV20-1 | CSAGPRASNQPQHF
TRBJ1-2 | TRBV28 | CATFDPGGYTF
TRBJ2-5 | TRBV28 | CASGPGEYQDTQYF
TRBJ2-3 | TRBV7-7 | CASSPGTSGRDTQYF
TRBJ1-1 | TRBV5-6 | CASSLSTPTEAFF
TRBJ1-2 | TRBV12-3/TRBV12-4 | CASSFQGAQGYTF